These 24 T cell receptor beta chains came from one sample sequenced in a study of blood T cell repertoires in COVID-19. Measured with immunoSEQ multiplex PCR; TCRdb has only the in-frame clones, and not every one. The sample holds about 250,000 clones, over 75% seen once. The sequencing sample was made of PBMCs or T cells enriched from blood (not recorded which). The origin of the receptors is a woman between 50 and 59 years old with acute COVID-19.

The chain uses TRBV27 and TRBJ1-6; 7 positions agree with TRBD1. Germline V CDR1 and CDR2: MNHEY, SMNVEV (reference sequence). This CDR3 has 18 residues. V was clipped by 6 bases and J by 2 bases; unmatched bases: 13. CDR3 nucleotides: TGTGCCAGCAGATCAGATCCCGGGACAGCTACCTATAATTCACCCCTCCACTTT. Amino acids: CASRSDPGTATYNSPLHF.

This chain links TRBV11-3 with TRBJ2-5, with D possibly matching TRBD1 (6 bases). V lost 1 base, J lost 7 bases, and 13 bases lay in between. Germline V gene lookup returns CDR1 SGHNT and CDR2 YENEEA. The length of the CDR3 is 14 residues. CDR3 sequence (DNA): TGTGCCAGCAGCTTAGGAGGACAGCCTGGGACCCAGTACTTC. It encodes CASSLGGQPGTQYF.

This clone occurred once. The chain joins TRBV18 to TRBJ1-3; D is possibly TRBD1 (6 bases). Germline CDR1 is KGHSH and CDR2 is LQKENI. CDR3 length: 15 amino acids. Trimming removed 3 bases at V and 2 bases at J, with 11 bases between. CDR3 nucleotides: TGTGCCAGCTCACCCTCACAGGGTCCTGGAAACACCATATATTTT. Protein: CASSPSQGPGNTIYF.

The chain links TRBV29-1 to TRBJ2-1, with D possibly matching TRBD2 (6 bases). Trimming took off 4 bases at V and 2 bases at J, with 18 bases between the two ends. The CDR3 spans 16 residues. Germline-derived CDR1 and CDR2 are SQVTM and ANQGSEA. This chain's CDR3 is CSVARDSLRAYNEQFF. The CDR3 coding sequence is TGCAGCGTTGCTCGGGACTCACTACGCGCCTACAATGAGCAGTTCTTC.

The chain employs TRBV9 and TRBJ1-1; TRBD1 matches at 8 bases. Trimming took 4 bases from V and 0 from J; bases not matched to a gene: 5. The CDR3 runs to 15 residues. CDR1 SGDLS and CDR2 YYNGEE come from the germline V gene. This chain's CDR3 is CASSPTGVMNTEAFF. CDR3 bases: TGTGCCAGCAGCCCGACAGGGGTAATGAACACTGAAGCTTTCTTT.

This clone was detected only a few times. The chain links TRBV2 to TRBJ2-1; D is possibly TRBD1 (5 bases). Germline assignment: CDR1 SNHLY and CDR2 FYNNEI. There are 13 residues in the CDR3. V was trimmed by 5 bases and J by 2 bases, leaving 7 bases between them. The DNA of the CDR3 is TGTGCCAGCAGTCCGACAGCCTACAATGAGCAGTTCTTC. Translating it yields CASSPTAYNEQFF.

This clone was recorded once. J is TRBJ1-4 and V is TRBV7-2, with a possible D match to TRBD1 (6 bases). Germline CDR1 SGHTA, CDR2 FQGNSA. Trimming pared 1 base from V and 0 bases from J, leaving 15 bases between. The CDR3 contains 18 residues. The CDR3 DNA reads TGTGCCAGCAGCTTAGATCGGCCAGGGGTTACAACTAATGAAAAACTGTTTTTT. This translates into CASSLDRPGVTTNEKLFF.

The rearrangement links TRBV7-2 to TRBJ1-6; possibly TRBD1 for D (6 bases). CDR1 and CDR2 (germline): SGHTA, FQGNSA. The V and J ends lost 0 bases and 7 bases respectively, with 10 bases between them. The CDR3 is 15 residues long. The CDR3 loop reads CASSLAGQTNSPLHF. Written as DNA, the CDR3 is TGTGCCAGCAGCTTAGCTGGACAGACCAATTCACCCCTCCACTTT.

The chain has TRBV7-2 and TRBJ1-2; D might be TRBD1 (6 bases). With 4 bases removed from V and 1 base from J, the gap between germline ends came to 13 bases. The germline gives CDR1 SGHTA, CDR2 FQGNSA. The CDR3 contains 15 residues. The chain's CDR3 is CASSSRTAVNYGYTF. The DNA of the CDR3 is TGTGCCAGCAGCTCGCGGACAGCTGTTAACTATGGCTACACCTTC.

Concerning this clone itself: In the same sample, other DNA sequences code for this CDR3. The CDR3 bases are TGTGCCAGTAGTATCAGGGCAAGGACTGAAGCTTTCTTT. Translated, it gives CASSIRARTEAFF. The rearrangement joins TRBV19 to TRBJ1-1, with D perhaps matching TRBD1 (5 bases). The CDR3 totals 13 residues. The germline V gene has CDR1 LNHDA and CDR2 SQIVND (reference sequence). Trimming removed 3 bases at V and 5 bases at J, with 10 bases between.

CDR3 nucleotide sequence: TGTGCCAGCAGCTTGGACAGGGGGACCTATGGCTACACCTTC. It encodes CASSLDRGTYGYTF. The chain is built from TRBV5-6 and TRBJ1-2, with 8 bases fitting TRBD1. The ends lost 0 bases at V and 4 bases at J; junction bases unmatched: 2. CDR3 length: 14 amino acids. Germline V gene lookup returns CDR1 SGHDT and CDR2 YYEEEE.

The V and J genes are TRBV12-3 or TRBV12-4 and TRBJ1-2; possibly TRBD1 for D (6 bases). The CDR3 is made up of 13 amino acids. The ends were cut back, 6 bases at V and 6 bases at J, with 14 bases in the middle. The CDR3 bases are TGTGCCAGCAGGGAATTAGCAGGGGATGGCTACACCTTC. Protein: CASRELAGDGYTF.

The CDR3 bases are TGTGCCAGTAGTACGGGGACAACCCTCTATGGCTACACCTTC. Its protein is CASSTGTTLYGYTF. V and J are TRBV19 and TRBJ1-2; D perhaps matches TRBD1 (6 bases). Trimming took 4 bases from V and 4 from J, leaving 13 bases between them. Germline V gene lookup returns CDR1 LNHDA and CDR2 SQIVND (reference sequence). This CDR3 is built from 14 residues.

In regard to this clone: Sequence at one end of the junction differs from germline and may be a read error. The chain combines TRBV7-2 with TRBJ2-5; 11 bases align to TRBD2. CDR1 is SGHTA and CDR2 is FQGNSA in the germline V gene. The CDR3 loop spans 14 amino acids. As DNA, the CDR3 is TGTGCCAGCAGCACAAACCAGGGACTAGCGGCTCGGGACTTC. It is translated as CASSTNQGLAARDF.

This clone has a handful of counts. The gene calls are TRBV7-2 and TRBJ1-6, with 9 nucleotides matching TRBD1. Looked up from germline, CDR1 is SGHTA and CDR2 is FQGNSA. The CDR3 sequence is 14 residues long. Unmatched junction bases numbered 3, after V lost 6 bases and J lost 6 bases. CDR3 in DNA: TGTGCCAGCAGAAGGGACAGGGTTAATTCACCCCTCCACTTT. This translates into CASRRDRVNSPLHF.

V is TRBV5-1 and J is TRBJ1-1; TRBD1 is a possible D gene (5 bases). V lost 3 bases to trimming and J lost 4 bases, with 16 bases between them. The CDR3 contains 15 residues. Per the germline V gene, CDR1 is SGHRS and CDR2 is YFSETQ. CDR3 in DNA: TGCGCCAGCAGCTCGGGGGAGGATTCGGGCACTGAAGCTTTCTTT. Translating it yields CASSSGEDSGTEAFF.

With respect to this clone: Compared with germline, one end of the junction differs, possibly owing to a read error. This sequence joins TRBV30 and TRBJ1-1; D perhaps matches TRBD1 (6 bases). Germline loops: CDR1 GTSNPN, CDR2 SVGIG (reference sequence). CDR3 size: 16 residues. The CDR3 region is CVWSVSLTGMNTEAFF. The CDR3 nucleotides are TGTGTCTGGAGTGTTAGCCTAACAGGGATGAACACTGAAGCTTTCTTT.

This clone was seen more than once but under ten times. This chain links TRBV30 with TRBJ1-5, with D possibly matching TRBD1 (6 bases). This CDR3 is built from 14 residues. The V end was cut by 5 bases, the J end by 11 bases, with 22 bases between. The V gene's germline CDR1 is GTSNPN and CDR2 SVGIG (reference sequence). The CDR3 sequence: CAWSTGYEDRAQHF. CDR3 bases: TGTGCCTGGTCGACAGGATACGAAGATAGGGCCCAGCATTTT.

This clone was detected once. The rearrangement links TRBV29-1 to TRBJ2-4; D is perhaps TRBD1 (6 bases). CDR3 length: 12 amino acids. Germline loops: CDR1 SQVTM, CDR2 ANQGSEA. V was pared by 6 bases and J by 7 bases, with 13 bases between. The CDR3 loop is CSVGTWGNIQYF. For the CDR3, the DNA is TGCAGCGTCGGGACATGGGGCAACATTCAGTACTTC.

The chain has TRBV4-1 and TRBJ2-1; 12 bases agree with TRBD2. The ends lost 2 bases at V and 3 bases at J; junction bases unmatched: 2. Germline V CDR1 and CDR2: MGHRA, YSYEKL. This CDR3 has 16 residues. The CDR3 sequence is CASSQLGLAGYNEQFF. CDR3 DNA: TGCGCCAGCAGCCAACTGGGACTAGCGGGCTACAATGAGCAGTTCTTC.

This chain links TRBV2 with TRBJ1-1; D perhaps matches TRBD1 (5 bases). Deletions cut 0 bases from V and 0 bases from J, with 11 bases between. This CDR3 region has 16 residues. CDR1 SNHLY and CDR2 FYNNEI come from the germline V gene. CDR3 in amino acids: CASSEAGGTMNTEAFF. The CDR3 nucleotides read TGTGCCAGCAGTGAAGCTGGGGGGACCATGAACACTGAAGCTTTCTTT.

The CDR3 nucleotides read TGTGCCAGCAGCGTAGATCTCAATGAGCAGTTCTTC. This gives the protein CASSVDLNEQFF. The J gene is TRBJ2-1, the V gene TRBV9; D is undetermined. Between the trimmed V and J ends, which lost 0 bases and 6 bases, there was a span of 4 bases. The CDR3 consists of 12 residues. Germline values: CDR1 SGDLS, CDR2 YYNGEE.

V and J are TRBV7-2 and TRBJ2-2; TRBD2 aligns across 9 bases. V lost 0 bases to trimming and J lost 1 base; unmatched junction nucleotides: 0. The CDR3 spans 16 residues. Per germline, CDR1 SGHTA and CDR2 FQGNSA. The CDR3 nucleotides read TGTGCCAGCAGCTTAGCACTAGCGGGGAACACCGGGGAGCTGTTTTTT. This sequence encodes CASSLALAGNTGELFF.

The V call is TRBV7-2, the J call TRBJ2-5; D perhaps matches TRBD1 (7 bases). Looked up from germline, CDR1 is SGHTA and CDR2 is FQGNSA. This CDR3 has 15 residues. The V gene lost 5 bases and the J gene lost 5 bases, with 18 bases spanning the gap. This CDR3 reads CASSPRQGGWETQYF. The DNA for the CDR3 is TGTGCCAGCAGCCCCCGACAGGGAGGATGGGAGACCCAGTACTTC.